This is a list of T cell receptor beta chains from one sample in a study of blood T cells in healthy people across ages. Each CDR3 protein is one row after TCRdb ran MiXCR on the 5' RACE reads. Among 1,100,000 or so distinct CDR3 sequences, 40% to 45% were seen once, and the ten largest hold approximately 20%. The sequenced sample consisted of blood. The receptors stem from a woman aged 55-69 years in good health. Both conserved end residues are trimmed from each CDR3. The order of the fields is V gene, D gene, J gene, clone size, CDR3 protein. D genes are given only for firm matches. Clone size, where shown, is once, few, many, or a class for clones that have expanded.

TRBV6-5	TRBD1	TRBJ2-3	once	ATKGAQGATDTQY
TRBV20-1	.	TRBJ2-6	.	SASGGRGSGANVLT
TRBV6-6	.	TRBJ2-7	few	ASSCSGLYEQY
TRBV6-6	.	TRBJ2-7	.	ASSYTVYEQY
TRBV15	.	TRBJ2-2	once	ATLRTTGELF
TRBV5-1	.	TRBJ1-4	.	ASSGGWDRGRLREKLF
TRBV6-5	TRBD2	TRBJ2-7	.	ASSYSTSGPSYEQY
TRBV4-1	.	TRBJ2-3	.	ASSQRANPSTDTQY
TRBV11-2	TRBD2	TRBJ2-1	few	ASSPLGLAENEQF
TRBV5-5	TRBD1	TRBJ1-6	few	ASSLGTGHSPLH
TRBV6-2/TRBV6-3	.	TRBJ2-7	.	ASRPRRDADYEQY
TRBV7-2	.	TRBJ2-4	.	ASSPKAGRLAKNIQY
TRBV2	.	TRBJ2-3	few	ASSGNALGSTDTQY
TRBV5-4	.	TRBJ1-2	.	ASSGGEGVARNYGYT
TRBV7-9	.	TRBJ2-7	few	ASSLALRGEQY
TRBV27	.	TRBJ1-2	.	ASGLSPGYYGYT
TRBV3-1	.	TRBJ1-2	many	ASSQSRGDGYT
TRBV29-1	TRBD2	TRBJ2-5	many	SAKLAGETQY
TRBV20-1	TRBD2	TRBJ2-7	.	SAGTSGTAGSYNEQY
TRBV6-5	.	TRBJ2-3	.	ASKRFSTDTQY
TRBV20-1	.	TRBJ1-2	.	SARDLVEAGLHYGYT
TRBV20-1	TRBD2	TRBJ2-3	.	SATGMGGRTETQY
TRBV4-2	.	TRBJ2-7	.	ASGQQGGGEQY
TRBV7-3	TRBD1	TRBJ1-6	.	ASSPGTGERLH
TRBV20-1	TRBD1	.	.	SASLGQGGEQY
TRBV18	.	TRBJ2-5	.	ASSPNVQETQY
TRBV20-1	.	TRBJ2-7	.	SASPDPYEQY
TRBV15	.	TRBJ2-7	.	ATSRELGYEQY
TRBV2	TRBD1	TRBJ2-7	.	ASSNTGDNYEQY